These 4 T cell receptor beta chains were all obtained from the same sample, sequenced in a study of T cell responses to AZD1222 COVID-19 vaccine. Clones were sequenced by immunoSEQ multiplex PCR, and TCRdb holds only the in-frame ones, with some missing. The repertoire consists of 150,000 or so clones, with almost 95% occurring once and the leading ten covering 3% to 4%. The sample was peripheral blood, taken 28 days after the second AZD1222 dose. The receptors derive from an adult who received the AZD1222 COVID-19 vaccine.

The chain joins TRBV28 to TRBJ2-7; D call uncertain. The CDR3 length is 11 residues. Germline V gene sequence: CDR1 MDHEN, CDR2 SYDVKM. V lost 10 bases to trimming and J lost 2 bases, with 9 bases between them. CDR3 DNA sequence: TGTGCCATCAGCCGGACCTACGAGCAGTACTTC. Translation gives CAISRTYEQYF.

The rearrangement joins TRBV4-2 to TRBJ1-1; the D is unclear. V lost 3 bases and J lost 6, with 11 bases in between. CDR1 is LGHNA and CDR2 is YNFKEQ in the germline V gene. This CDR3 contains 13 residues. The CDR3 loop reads CASSQEVGAEAFF. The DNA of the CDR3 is TGTGCCAGCAGCCAGGAGGTCGGCGCTGAAGCTTTCTTT.

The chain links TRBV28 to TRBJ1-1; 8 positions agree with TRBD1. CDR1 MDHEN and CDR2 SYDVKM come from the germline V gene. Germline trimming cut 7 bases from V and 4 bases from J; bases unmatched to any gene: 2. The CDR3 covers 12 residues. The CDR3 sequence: CASTTGGTEAFF. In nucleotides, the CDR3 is TGTGCCAGCACCACAGGGGGCACTGAAGCTTTCTTT.

The CDR3 region has the DNA TGTGCCAGCAGCGCAAGGAACGGCAACCTTAATTCACCCCTCCACTTT. As protein: CASSARNGNLNSPLHF. The chain carries TRBV9 and TRBJ1-6; D uncertain. Between the trimmed V and J ends, which lost 3 bases and 6 bases, there was a span of 16 bases. The CDR3 spans 16 residues. Germline loops: CDR1 SGDLS, CDR2 YYNGEE.